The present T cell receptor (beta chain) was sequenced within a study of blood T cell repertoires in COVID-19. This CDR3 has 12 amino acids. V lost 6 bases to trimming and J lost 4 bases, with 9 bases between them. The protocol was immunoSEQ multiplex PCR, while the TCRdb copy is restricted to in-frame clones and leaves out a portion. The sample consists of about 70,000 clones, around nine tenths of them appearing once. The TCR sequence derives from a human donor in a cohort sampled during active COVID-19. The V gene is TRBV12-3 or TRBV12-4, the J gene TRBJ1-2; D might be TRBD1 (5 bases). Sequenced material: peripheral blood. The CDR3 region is CASSQGIYGYTF. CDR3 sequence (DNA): TGTGCCAGCAGCCAGGGAATCTATGGCTACACCTTC.